Reported below is one TCR beta chain. Its antigen is not known. These data originate in a study of OX40 agonist ivuxolimab in advanced cancers. Study at large: Ivuxolimab, an antibody acting as an agonist of OX40 (CD134), was used to treat patients. Patients receiving dose escalation had hepatocellular carcinoma, melanoma, renal cell or head and neck cancer. Regarding the study as a whole: Relatively little clonal expansion, among the lowest observed, appeared in partial responders at 0.1-3.0 mg/kg. Blood T cells, both CD4+ and CD8+, expanded clonally by week 6 at 0.1 to 3.0 mg/kg.

The ends were cut back, 3 bases at V and 7 bases at J, with 10 bases in the middle. The germline V gene encodes CDR1 MNHEY and CDR2 SMNVEV (reference sequence). This CDR3 contains 13 residues. The repertoire was sequenced with immunoSEQ multiplex PCR; TCRdb's copy has only in-frame clones and lacks some. The sample has about 15,000 clones; more than 85% are singletons. This sequence was found in an adult with an advanced solid tumor such as melanoma, head and neck, liver or kidney cancer. The specimen comprised CD4+ or CD8+ T cells sorted from blood, sampled in a trial of the OX40 agonist ivuxolimab. J is TRBJ2-4 and V is TRBV27, with D perhaps matching TRBD2 (5 bases). The CDR3 protein is CASSLARGNIQYF. DNA of the CDR3: TGTGCCAGCAGTTTGGCACGAGGGAACATTCAGTACTTC.